This T cell receptor beta chain was sequenced during a study of identical twins. General observations from the study: Models, which agreed with sharing between unrelated individuals, nonetheless underestimated the out-of-frame TCR alpha sharing seen in monozygotic twins. Abundant beta clonotypes from cord blood had fewer insertions, unlike memory repertoires, which showed none.

Using its own MiXCR run on the 5' RACE reads, TCRdb lists one record per CDR3 protein. This table holds some 500,000 distinct CDR3 sequences, around a tenth found once. Each donor (without exception) was a healthy Caucasian. Germline V gives CDR1 LNHDA, CDR2 SQIVND (reference sequence). V was clipped by 5 bases and J by 0 bases; unmatched bases: 5. This CDR3 region has 16 residues. Comment on this clonotype: Antigen specificity is unknown.

Another study also made use of these data, one on yellow fever vaccine responses in identical twins.

This chain uses TRBV19 with TRBJ2-2; TRBD1 agrees at 8 bases. What was sequenced was PBMCs. This clonotype originated in a woman younger than 30 in good health. The CDR3 spells CASSPWTGSNTGELFF. CDR3 bases: TGTGCCAGTAGTCCATGGACAGGGTCGAACACCGGGGAGCTGTTTTTT.